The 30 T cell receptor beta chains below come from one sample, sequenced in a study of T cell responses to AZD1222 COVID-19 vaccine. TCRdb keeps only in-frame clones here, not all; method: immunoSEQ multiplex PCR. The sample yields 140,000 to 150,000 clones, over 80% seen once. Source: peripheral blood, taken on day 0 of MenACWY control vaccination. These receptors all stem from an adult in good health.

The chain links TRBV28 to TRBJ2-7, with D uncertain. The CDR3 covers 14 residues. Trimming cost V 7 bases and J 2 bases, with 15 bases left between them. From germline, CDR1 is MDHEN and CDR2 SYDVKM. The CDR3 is CASTFGRFTYEQYF. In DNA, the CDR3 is TGTGCCAGCACCTTCGGACGGTTTACCTACGAGCAGTACTTC.

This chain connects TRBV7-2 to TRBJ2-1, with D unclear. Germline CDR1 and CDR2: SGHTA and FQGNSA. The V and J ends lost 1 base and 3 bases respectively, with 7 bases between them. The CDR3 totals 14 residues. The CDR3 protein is CASSLVASYNEQFF. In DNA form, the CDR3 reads TGTGCCAGCAGCTTAGTGGCTAGCTACAATGAGCAGTTCTTC.

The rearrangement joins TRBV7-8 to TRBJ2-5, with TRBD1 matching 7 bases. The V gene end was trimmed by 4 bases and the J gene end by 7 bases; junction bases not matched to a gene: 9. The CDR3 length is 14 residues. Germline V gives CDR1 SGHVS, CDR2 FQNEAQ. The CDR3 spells CASSSEGATRTQYF. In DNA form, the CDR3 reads TGTGCCAGCAGCTCAGAGGGGGCCACGAGGACCCAGTACTTC. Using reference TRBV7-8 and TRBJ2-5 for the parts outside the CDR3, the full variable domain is GAGVSQSPRYKVAKRGQDVALRCDPISGHVSLFWYQQALGQGPEFLTYFQNEAQLDKSGLPSDRFFAERPEGSVSTLKIQRTQQEDSAVYLCASSSEGATRTQYFGPGTRLLVL.

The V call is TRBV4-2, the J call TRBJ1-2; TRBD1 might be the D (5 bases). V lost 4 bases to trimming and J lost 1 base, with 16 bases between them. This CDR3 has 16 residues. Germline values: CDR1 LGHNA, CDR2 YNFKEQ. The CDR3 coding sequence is TGTGCCAGCAGCCCCCCCCCGCAGGGAGGTAACTATGGCTACACCTTC. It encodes CASSPPPQGGNYGYTF.

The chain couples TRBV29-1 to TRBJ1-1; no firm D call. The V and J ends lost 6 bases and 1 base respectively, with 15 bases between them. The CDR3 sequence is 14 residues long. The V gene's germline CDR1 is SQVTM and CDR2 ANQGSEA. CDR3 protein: CSVGRREANTEAFF. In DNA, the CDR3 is TGCAGCGTCGGACGGAGAGAGGCGAACACTGAAGCTTTCTTT.

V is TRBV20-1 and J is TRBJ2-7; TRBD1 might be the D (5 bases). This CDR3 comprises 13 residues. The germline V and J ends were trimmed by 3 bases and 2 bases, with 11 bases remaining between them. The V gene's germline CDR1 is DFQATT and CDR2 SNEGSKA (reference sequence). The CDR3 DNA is TGCAGTGCTAGTAAGGGGCCGACCTACGAGCAGTACTTC. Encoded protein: CSASKGPTYEQYF.

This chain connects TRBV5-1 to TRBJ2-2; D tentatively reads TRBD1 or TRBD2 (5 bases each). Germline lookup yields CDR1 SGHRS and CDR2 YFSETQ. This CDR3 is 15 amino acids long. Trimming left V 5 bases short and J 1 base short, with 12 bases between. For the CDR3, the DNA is TGCGCCAGCAGATCCGGGACGGGGAACACCGGGGAGCTGTTTTTT. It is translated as CASRSGTGNTGELFF.

The CDR3 sequence: CASSQSSLLNEQFF. DNA for the CDR3: TGTGCCAGCAGCCAATCGTCGCTTCTGAATGAGCAGTTCTTC. This chain connects TRBV16 to TRBJ2-1, with D hard to call. The V and J ends lost 0 bases and 7 bases respectively, with 10 bases between them. The CDR3 loop spans 14 amino acids. Per germline, CDR1 KGHSY and CDR2 FQNENV.

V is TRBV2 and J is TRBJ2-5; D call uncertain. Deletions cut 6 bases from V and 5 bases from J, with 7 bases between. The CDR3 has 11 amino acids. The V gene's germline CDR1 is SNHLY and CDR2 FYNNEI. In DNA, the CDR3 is TGTGCCAGCAGATTCCGGGAGACCCAGTACTTC. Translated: CASRFRETQYF.

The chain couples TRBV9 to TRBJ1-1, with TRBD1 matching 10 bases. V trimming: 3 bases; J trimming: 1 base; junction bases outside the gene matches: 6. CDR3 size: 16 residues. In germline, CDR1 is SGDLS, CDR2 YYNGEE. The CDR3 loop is CASSARDRGPNTEAFF. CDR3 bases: TGTGCCAGCAGCGCCCGGGACAGGGGACCGAACACTGAAGCTTTCTTT.

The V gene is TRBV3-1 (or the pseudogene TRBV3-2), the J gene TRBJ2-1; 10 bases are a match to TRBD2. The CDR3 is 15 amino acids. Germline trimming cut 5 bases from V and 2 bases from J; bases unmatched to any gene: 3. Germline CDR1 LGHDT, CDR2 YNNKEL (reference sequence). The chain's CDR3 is CASSKSGRAYNEQFF. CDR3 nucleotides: TGTGCCAGCAGCAAAAGCGGGAGGGCCTACAATGAGCAGTTCTTC.

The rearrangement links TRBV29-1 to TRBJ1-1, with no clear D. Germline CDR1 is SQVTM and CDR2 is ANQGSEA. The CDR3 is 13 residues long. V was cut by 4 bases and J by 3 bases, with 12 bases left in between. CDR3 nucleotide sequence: TGCAGCGTTGCGTCTTCAGCGGACACTGAAGCTTTCTTT. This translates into CSVASSADTEAFF.

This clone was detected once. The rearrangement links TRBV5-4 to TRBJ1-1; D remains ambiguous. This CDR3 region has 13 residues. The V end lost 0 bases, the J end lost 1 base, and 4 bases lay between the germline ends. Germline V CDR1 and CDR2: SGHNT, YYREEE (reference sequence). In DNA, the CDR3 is TGTGCCAGCAGCTTGGAGGGGAACACTGAAGCTTTCTTT. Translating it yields CASSLEGNTEAFF.

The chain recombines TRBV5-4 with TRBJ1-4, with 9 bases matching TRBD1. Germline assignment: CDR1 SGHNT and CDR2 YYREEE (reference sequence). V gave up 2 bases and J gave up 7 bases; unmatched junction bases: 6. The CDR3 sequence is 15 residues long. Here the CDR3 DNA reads TGTGCCAGCAGCTTACCGGGACAGGGCGGTGAAAAACTGTTTTTT. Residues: CASSLPGQGGEKLFF.

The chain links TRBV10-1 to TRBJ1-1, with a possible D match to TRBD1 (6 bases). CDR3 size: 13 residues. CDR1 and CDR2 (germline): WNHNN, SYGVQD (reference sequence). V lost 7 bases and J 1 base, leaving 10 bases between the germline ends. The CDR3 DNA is TGCGCCAGCAATTCGGGACAGAACACTGAAGCTTTCTTT. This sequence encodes CASNSGQNTEAFF.

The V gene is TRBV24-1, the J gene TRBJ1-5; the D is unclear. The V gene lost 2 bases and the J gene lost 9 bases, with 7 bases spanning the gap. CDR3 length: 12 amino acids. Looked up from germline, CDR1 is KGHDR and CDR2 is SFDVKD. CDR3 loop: CATSDSDRPQHF. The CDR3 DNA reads TGTGCCACCAGTGATTCCGATAGGCCCCAGCATTTT.

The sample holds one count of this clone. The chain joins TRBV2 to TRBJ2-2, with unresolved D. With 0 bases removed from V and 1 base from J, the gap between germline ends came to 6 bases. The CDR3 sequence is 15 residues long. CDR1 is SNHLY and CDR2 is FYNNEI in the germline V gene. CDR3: CASSEARRNTGELFF. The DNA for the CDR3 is TGTGCCAGCAGTGAAGCCAGGAGGAACACCGGGGAGCTGTTTTTT.

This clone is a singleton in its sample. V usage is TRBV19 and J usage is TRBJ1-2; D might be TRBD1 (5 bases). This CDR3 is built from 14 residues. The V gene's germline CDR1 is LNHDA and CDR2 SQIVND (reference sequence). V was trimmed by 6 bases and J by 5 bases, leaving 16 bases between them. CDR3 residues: CASRTSGGAYGYTF. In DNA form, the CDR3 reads TGTGCCAGTAGGACCTCCGGCGGGGCTTATGGCTACACCTTC.

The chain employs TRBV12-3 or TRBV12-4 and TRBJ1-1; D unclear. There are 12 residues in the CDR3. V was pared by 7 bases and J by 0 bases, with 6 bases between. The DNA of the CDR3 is TGTGCCAGCACCCAAATGAACACTGAAGCTTTCTTT. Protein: CASTQMNTEAFF.

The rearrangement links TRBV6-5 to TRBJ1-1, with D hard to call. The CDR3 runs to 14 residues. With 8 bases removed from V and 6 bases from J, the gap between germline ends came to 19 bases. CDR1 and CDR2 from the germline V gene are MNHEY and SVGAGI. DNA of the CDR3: TGTGCCAGCGGAAAGATCGGGAGTGGGGCTGAAGCTTTCTTT. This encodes CASGKIGSGAEAFF.

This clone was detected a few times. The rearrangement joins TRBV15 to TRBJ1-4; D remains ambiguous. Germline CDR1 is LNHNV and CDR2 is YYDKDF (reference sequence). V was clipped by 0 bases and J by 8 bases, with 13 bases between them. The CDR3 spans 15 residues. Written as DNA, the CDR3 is TGTGCCACCAGCAGAGATCCAACTCTGCGGGAAAAACTGTTTTTT. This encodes CATSRDPTLREKLFF.

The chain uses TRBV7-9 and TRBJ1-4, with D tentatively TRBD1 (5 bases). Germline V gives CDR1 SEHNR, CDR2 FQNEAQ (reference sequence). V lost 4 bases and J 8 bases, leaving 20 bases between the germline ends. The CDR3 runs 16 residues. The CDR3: CASSSQIQGGREKLFF. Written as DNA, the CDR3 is TGTGCCAGCAGCTCCCAGATCCAGGGAGGTAGGGAAAAACTGTTTTTT.

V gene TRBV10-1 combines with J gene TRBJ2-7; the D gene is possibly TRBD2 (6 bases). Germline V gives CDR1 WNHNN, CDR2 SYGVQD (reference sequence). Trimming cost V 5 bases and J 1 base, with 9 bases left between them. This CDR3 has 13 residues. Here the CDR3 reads CASSPGRSYEQYF. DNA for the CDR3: TGCGCCAGCAGTCCCGGGAGATCCTACGAGCAGTACTTC.

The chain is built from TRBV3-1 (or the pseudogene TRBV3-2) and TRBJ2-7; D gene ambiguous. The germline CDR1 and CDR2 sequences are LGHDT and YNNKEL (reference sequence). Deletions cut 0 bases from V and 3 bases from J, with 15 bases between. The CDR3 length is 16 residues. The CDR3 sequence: CASSQEGMGKFYEQYF. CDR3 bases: TGTGCCAGCAGCCAAGAAGGGATGGGTAAATTCTACGAGCAGTACTTC.

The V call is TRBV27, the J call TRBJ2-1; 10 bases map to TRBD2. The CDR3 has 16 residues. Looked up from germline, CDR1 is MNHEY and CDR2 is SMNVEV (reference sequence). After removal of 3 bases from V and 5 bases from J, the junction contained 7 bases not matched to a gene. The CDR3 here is CASSFSRLAGNNEQFF. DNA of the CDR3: TGTGCCAGCAGTTTCTCCCGACTAGCGGGCAACAATGAGCAGTTCTTC.

The chain's CDR3 is CATSRAGVSYNEQFF. CDR3 in DNA: TGTGCCACCAGCAGGGCGGGGGTCTCCTACAATGAGCAGTTCTTC. The V gene is TRBV15, the J gene TRBJ2-1; TRBD2 matches 7 bases. The junction had 2 bases not matched to a gene; V was cut back by 3 bases and J by 0 bases. This CDR3 contains 15 residues. Germline V gene data show CDR1 as LNHNV and CDR2 as YYDKDF (reference sequence).

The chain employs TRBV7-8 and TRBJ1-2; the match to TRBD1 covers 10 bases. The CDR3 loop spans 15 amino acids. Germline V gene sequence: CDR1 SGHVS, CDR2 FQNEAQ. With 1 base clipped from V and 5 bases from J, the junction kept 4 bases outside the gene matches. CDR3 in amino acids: CASSLEGQGPYGYTF. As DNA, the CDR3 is TGTGCCAGCAGCTTAGAGGGACAGGGGCCTTATGGCTACACCTTC. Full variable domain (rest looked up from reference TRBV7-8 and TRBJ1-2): GAGVSQSPRYKVAKRGQDVALRCDPISGHVSLFWYQQALGQGPEFLTYFQNEAQLDKSGLPSDRFFAERPEGSVSTLKIQRTQQEDSAVYLCASSLEGQGPYGYTFGSGTRLTVV.

Here the CDR3 reads CASSRGNELWTGELFF. Here the CDR3 DNA reads TGTGCCAGCAGCCGAGGAAACGAACTGTGGACCGGGGAGCTGTTTTTT. This sequence joins TRBV7-8 and TRBJ2-2; D call uncertain. CDR1 is SGHVS, CDR2 FQNEAQ, per germline. Between the trimmed V and J ends, which lost 5 bases and 5 bases, there was a span of 18 bases. The length of the CDR3 is 16 residues.

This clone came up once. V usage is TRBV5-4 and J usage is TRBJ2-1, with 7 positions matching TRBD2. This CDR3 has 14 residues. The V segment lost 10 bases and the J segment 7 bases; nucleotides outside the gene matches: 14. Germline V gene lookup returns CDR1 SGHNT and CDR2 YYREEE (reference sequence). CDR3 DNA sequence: TGTGCCTCAAACGACCAAGGGAGGGCTAATGAGCAGTTCTTC. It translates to CASNDQGRANEQFF.

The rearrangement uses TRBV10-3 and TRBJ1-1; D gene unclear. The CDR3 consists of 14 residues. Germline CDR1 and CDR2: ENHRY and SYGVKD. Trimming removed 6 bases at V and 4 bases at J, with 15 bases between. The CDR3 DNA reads TGTGCCATCAGCCAGGACGGAGCCCCCACTGAAGCTTTCTTT. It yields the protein CAISQDGAPTEAFF.